The clone carrying this T cell receptor beta chain was seen repeatedly, ten times or more. Its matching antigen is unknown. Preparation of the bulk TCR libraries relied on previously described methods and listed TCR primers. TCRdb passed the PCR reads through MiXCR, listing each CDR3 protein once. The data hold approximately 670,000 distinct CDR3 sequences, with about 20% observed a single time. The sample originates from a study of molecular identifiers for immune sequencing clone quantification. Findings and caveats of the study: Highly expanded clone sizes could be underestimated through barcode sharing by identical TCR molecules. Detectable among about a million naive cells, according to reports, was Jurkat TCR RNA spiked in from one cell.

This receptor was identified in a human donor in good health. Some libraries in this study had Jurkat cell RNA spiked in. The specimen was naive CD8+ T cells from blood, with Jurkat cell RNA spiked in. Regarding subset: FACS-sorted CD8+CD4-CCR7+CD45RA+ naive T cells.

The CDR3 here is CASSLTGGLAGVTDTQYF. The CDR3 coding sequence is TGTGCCAGCAGTTTAACCGGAGGACTAGCGGGGGTCACAGATACGCAGTATTTT. V gene TRBV28 combines with J gene TRBJ2-3; 13 nucleotides match TRBD2. Per the germline V gene, CDR1 is MDHEN and CDR2 is SYDVKM. The CDR3 contains 18 residues. J gave up 2 bases and V 2 bases, and 7 bases lay outside the gene matches.